This T cell receptor (beta chain) was profiled in a study of PD-L1 blockade in urothelial cancer. About the study: Researchers looked at the blood 3 weeks (second dose) and 6 weeks after treatment began. A median of approximately 140,000 T cells was found in the blood samples.

Time point meaning: pretreatment peripheral blood. Data came from immunoSEQ multiplex PCR; TCRdb stores just in-frame clones and leaves some out. The sample yields tens of thousands of clones, roughly 89% seen once. CDR3 length: 16 residues. CDR1 and CDR2 (germline): SGHDT, YYEEEE. V was cut by 0 bases and J by 7 bases, with 20 bases left in between. The chain is built from TRBV5-6 and TRBJ2-7; a possible D gene is TRBD1 (6 bases). The origin of this receptor is a man aged 60 to 69 with urothelial cancer. The source was PBMCs, collected around atezolizumab (anti-PD-L1) treatment. The CDR3 DNA reads TGTGCCAGCAGCTTGGCCCAGACAGGCCCGAGCATTGAGCAGTACTTC. Translating it yields CASSLAQTGPSIEQYF.